The TCR beta chain under discussion was sequenced for a study of CD4 T cells in relation to SARS-CoV-2 and coronaviruses. Whole-study context: After approximately 10 days of antigen culture, PBMC TCR beta CDR3s were sequenced. The study's findings and limits: Each donor contributed either pre-pandemic or post-infection samples, not both.

This clone was detected only once. Its antigen is undetermined. Before the COVID-19 pandemic, during about 2011-2019, CD4+ T cells were taken from unexposed donors. Isolation of CD4+ T cells took place after roughly nine days in culture. As cell numbers allowed, unexposed-donor CD4+ T cells faced SARS-CoV-2 S/N and four cold-coronavirus spikes. TCRdb keeps only in-frame clones here, not all; method: immunoSEQ multiplex PCR. The sample shows over 20,000 clones, roughly four fifths of them seen only once. Sequenced material: CD4+ T cells from PBMCs, cultured in vitro. The clonotype comes from a human donor in good health.

In DNA form, the CDR3 reads TGTGCCAGCAGTTACCTTAGCCGGCGCGCACTAGCGGGGGAGGGCACAGATACGCAGTATTTT. Its translation is CASSYLSRRALAGEGTDTQYF. The J gene is TRBJ2-3, the V gene TRBV6-2 or TRBV6-3, with 11 bases aligning to TRBD2. CDR1 is MNHEY, CDR2 SVGEGT, per germline. This CDR3 comprises 21 residues. The ends lost 2 bases at V and 1 base at J; junction bases unmatched: 17.